What follows are 25 T cell receptor beta chains derived from one specimen sequenced in a study of cytomegalovirus exposure and HLA in healthy donors. The primer mix had 60 Vbeta and 13 Jbeta primers. TCRdb's table, derived via immunoSEQ multiplex PCR, lists solely in-frame clones and lacks some. The top ten hold over 5.5% of the sample, which has 100,000 to 150,000 clones, 75% to 80% seen once. Material for sequencing was PBMCs. All receptors come from a woman aged 40 to 50 in good health and CMV-seronegative.

This clone was counted between two and nine times. The rearrangement links TRBV6-1 to TRBJ2-1, with 13 bases matching TRBD2. CDR1 and CDR2 from the germline V gene are MNHNS and SASEGT. The CDR3 has 15 amino acids. After removal of 5 bases from V and 8 bases from J, the junction contained 6 bases not matched to a gene. The CDR3 nucleotides read TGTGCCAGCAGTTCCCAGGGACTAGCGGGGTATGAGCAGTTCTTC. Translated, it gives CASSSQGLAGYEQFF.

The chain uses TRBV4-1 and TRBJ2-1; D unclear. Deletions cut 1 base from V and 1 base from J, with 8 bases between. The CDR3 consists of 15 residues. Germline V gene sequence: CDR1 MGHRA, CDR2 YSYEKL. In DNA form, the CDR3 reads TGCGCCAGCAGCCAAGGAGGCGGATCCTACAATGAGCAGTTCTTC. It translates to CASSQGGGSYNEQFF.

This clone was counted between two and nine times. V usage is TRBV20-1 and J usage is TRBJ1-5; D remains unclear. Deletions cut 6 bases from V and 9 bases from J, with 12 bases between. The CDR3 is made up of 11 amino acids. Germline values: CDR1 DFQATT, CDR2 SNEGSKA (reference sequence). This CDR3 reads CSAEDYGPQHF. CDR3 DNA sequence: TGCAGTGCAGAGGATTACGGGCCCCAGCATTTT.

This clone was recorded a few times. The junction departs from germline at one end; a sequencing error may be responsible. The chain recombines TRBV7-9 with TRBJ2-1, with TRBD2 matching 13 bases. The CDR3 spans 18 residues. CDR1 is SEHNR and CDR2 is FQNEAQ in the germline V gene (reference sequence). CDR3 loop: CSSSLAKGLAGLYNEQFF. CDR3 coding DNA: TGTTCCAGCAGCTTAGCCAAGGGACTAGCGGGACTCTACAATGAGCAGTTCTTC.

The genes are TRBV5-1 and TRBJ2-7; D gene ambiguous. Germline CDR1 reads SGHRS; CDR2 reads YFSETQ. The CDR3 loop spans 12 amino acids. V lost 0 bases, J lost 5 bases, and 6 bases lay in between. The CDR3 bases are TGCGCCAGCAGCTTGGATAATAACGAGCAGTACTTC. Translating it yields CASSLDNNEQYF.

V is TRBV21-1 and J is TRBJ2-7; whether TRBD2, the table's D call, matches the DNA was not checked. TRBV21-1 is a pseudogene. The CDR3 covers 15 residues. Here the CDR3 DNA reads TGTGCCAGTTCAATAGGCCTCAGGAGGGCCTACGAGCAGTACTTC. Translating gives CASSIGLRRAYEQYF.

The V gene is TRBV5-1, the J gene TRBJ2-2; D unresolved. This CDR3 comprises 11 residues. From germline, CDR1 is SGHRS and CDR2 YFSETQ. Trimming took off 7 bases at V and 5 bases at J, with 6 bases between the two ends. The CDR3: CASSVTGELFF. For the CDR3, the DNA is TGCGCCAGCTCAGTTACCGGGGAGCTGTTTTTT.

The chain is built from TRBV19 and TRBJ1-1, with D perhaps TRBD1 (6 bases). Deletions cut 5 bases from V and 5 bases from J, with 15 bases between. The CDR3 runs 14 residues. The V gene's germline CDR1 is LNHDA and CDR2 SQIVND (reference sequence). The CDR3 DNA sequence: TGTGCCAGTAGTTCGGGGGGCGCAGGAACTGAAGCTTTCTTT. Amino acid sequence: CASSSGGAGTEAFF.

This clone was recorded only once. The chain combines TRBV2 with TRBJ2-7, with TRBD2 as a possible D gene (5 bases). V dropped 4 bases and J dropped 5 bases, with 15 bases sitting between them. The CDR3 contains 14 residues. The germline CDR1 and CDR2 sequences are SNHLY and FYNNEI. The CDR3 nucleotides are TGTGCCAGCAGTGCAGAGGGAATTGGTGACGAGCAGTACTTC. Translation: CASSAEGIGDEQYF.

The chain carries TRBV7-2 and TRBJ1-4; D not resolved. V shed 1 base and J shed 3 bases, with 6 bases lying between them. CDR1 is SGHTA and CDR2 is FQGNSA in the germline V gene. The CDR3 has 14 residues. The CDR3 is CASSLDRSNEKLFF. The DNA of the CDR3 is TGTGCCAGCAGCTTAGACAGATCTAATGAAAAACTGTTTTTT. Full variable domain (missing parts from reference TRBV7-2 and TRBJ1-4): GAGVSQSPSNKVTEKGKDVELRCDPISGHTALYWYRQSLGQGLEFLIYFQGNSAPDKSGLPSDRFSAERTGGSVSTLTIQRTQQEDSAVYLCASSLDRSNEKLFFGSGTQLSVL.

This clone was observed a single time. J is TRBJ2-2 and V is TRBV18; 13 positions match TRBD2. CDR3 length equals 16 residues. Germline lookup yields CDR1 KGHSH and CDR2 LQKENI. Trimming took 4 bases from V and 7 from J; bases not matched to a gene: 6. CDR3 loop: CASSLGLAGVVGELFF. DNA of the CDR3: TGTGCCAGCTCACTAGGACTAGCGGGAGTCGTCGGGGAGCTGTTTTTT.

The V gene is TRBV4-2, the J gene TRBJ2-1; the D is unclear. CDR3 length: 13 amino acids. V lost 1 base and J 4 bases, leaving 5 bases between the germline ends. Germline V CDR1 and CDR2: LGHNA, YNFKEQ. The DNA for the CDR3 is TGTGCCAGCAGCCAAGTTTTATACAATGAGCAGTTCTTC. As protein: CASSQVLYNEQFF.

This chain uses TRBV5-6 with TRBJ1-6; the match to TRBD1 covers 10 bases. There are 16 residues in the CDR3. V lost 0 bases to trimming and J lost 4 bases; unmatched junction nucleotides: 1. The germline V gene has CDR1 SGHDT and CDR2 YYEEEE. DNA for the CDR3: TGTGCCAGCAGCTTGGGACAGGGGGCTTATAATTCACCCCTCCACTTT. This gives the protein CASSLGQGAYNSPLHF.

The chain is built from TRBV19 and TRBJ2-7; 8 positions agree with TRBD2. CDR1 LNHDA and CDR2 SQIVND come from the germline V gene (reference sequence). V shed 6 bases and J 2 bases; nucleotides not matched to a gene: 6. The CDR3 is 14 residues long. The CDR3 loop is CASSVTSGTYEQYF. In nucleotides, the CDR3 is TGTGCCAGTAGCGTAACTAGCGGTACCTACGAGCAGTACTTC.

In this sample, this clone turned up a few times. Its ends do not fully match the called genes, so a read error is possible. This chain joins TRBV7-9 and TRBJ2-1, with 14 positions matching TRBD2. Germline CDR1 is SEHNR and CDR2 is FQNEAQ (reference sequence). This CDR3 has 18 residues. Written as DNA, the CDR3 is TGTTCCAGCAGCCCTTTGGGACTAGCGGGAGTCTCCTACAATGAGCAGTTCTTC. It specifies CSSSPLGLAGVSYNEQFF.

The V gene is TRBV5-5, the J gene TRBJ2-1; 12 nucleotides line up with TRBD2. Trimming took 4 bases from V and 7 from J; bases not matched to a gene: 6. The CDR3 has 15 residues. Per germline, CDR1 SGHKS and CDR2 YYEKEE (reference sequence). The CDR3 nucleotides are TGTGCCAGCAGCCTGACGACTAGCGGGAGTAATGAGCAGTTCTTC. Its translation: CASSLTTSGSNEQFF.

With respect to this clone: The junction departs from germline at one end; a sequencing error may be responsible. V gene TRBV7-9 combines with J gene TRBJ2-7; possibly TRBD2 for D (5 bases). This CDR3 has 18 residues. Looked up from germline, CDR1 is SEHNR and CDR2 is FQNEAQ (reference sequence). CDR3 residues: CSSSGAGSPHVYFYEQYF. The DNA for the CDR3 is TGTTCCAGCAGCGGCGCCGGGTCCCCTCATGTGTACTTCTACGAGCAGTACTTC. The full variable domain, with the rest looked up from reference TRBV7-9 and TRBJ2-7, is DTGVSQNPRHKITKRGQNVTFRCDPISEHNRLYWYRQTLGQGPEFLTYFQNEAQLEKSRLLSDRFSAERPKGSFSTLEIQRTEQGDSAMYLCSSSGAGSPHVYFYEQYFGPGTRLTVT.

The rearrangement links TRBV27 to TRBJ2-2; D gene uncertain. The germline V gene has CDR1 MNHEY and CDR2 SMNVEV (reference sequence). The CDR3 contains 13 residues. V was pared by 1 base and J by 4 bases, with 4 bases between. The CDR3 nucleotides are TGTGCCAGCAGTTTATTTCGCACCGGGGAGCTGTTTTTT. This translates into CASSLFRTGELFF.

This rearrangement joins TRBV27 to TRBJ2-3; TRBD2 matches 7 bases. V gave up 5 bases and J gave up 0 bases; unmatched junction bases: 8. Germline V gene lookup returns CDR1 MNHEY and CDR2 SMNVEV (reference sequence). CDR3 length equals 16 residues. DNA for the CDR3: TGTGCCAGCAGTACCTGGGACTACCTCAGCACAGATACGCAGTATTTT. It codes for CASSTWDYLSTDTQYF.

A word on this clone: The same CDR3 can be traced to other DNA sequences in this sample. The J gene is TRBJ1-2, the V gene TRBV28, with D unresolved. Germline lookup yields CDR1 MDHEN and CDR2 SYDVKM. Trimming left V 3 bases short and J 4 bases short, with 6 bases between. This CDR3 region has 12 residues. CDR3 bases: TGTGCCAGCAGTTTGTCCGGCTATGGCTACACCTTC. Translating gives CASSLSGYGYTF.

The chain joins TRBV18 to TRBJ2-1; D not certain. V was cut by 3 bases and J by 6 bases, with 15 bases left in between. The germline V gene encodes CDR1 KGHSH and CDR2 LQKENI. CDR3 length equals 15 residues. The CDR3 DNA sequence: TGTGCCAGCTCACCTGTGATCTATGGCGGCAATGAGCAGTTCTTC. This translates into CASSPVIYGGNEQFF.

V gene TRBV25-1 combines with J gene TRBJ2-7, with 8 bases aligning to TRBD1. This CDR3 spans 14 amino acids. Unmatched junction bases numbered 4, after V lost 4 bases and J lost 2 bases. Per the germline V gene, CDR1 is MGHDK and CDR2 is SYGVNS. The CDR3 loop reads CASSAGQGAYEQYF. As DNA, the CDR3 is TGTGCCAGCAGTGCCGGACAGGGTGCCTACGAGCAGTACTTC.

The chain links TRBV21-1 to TRBJ2-1; TRBD2 is taken as the D call from the table, unchecked against the DNA. TRBV21-1 is tagged as a pseudogene. The CDR3 contains 16 residues. Here the CDR3 reads CASSNPGGRAYNEQFF. As DNA, the CDR3 is TGTGCCAGCAGCAATCCGGGCGGGAGGGCCTACAATGAGCAGTTCTTC.

The chain employs TRBV6-1 and TRBJ2-7, with TRBD1 matching 7 bases. Germline CDR1 reads MNHNS; CDR2 reads SASEGT. The CDR3 loop spans 14 amino acids. The ends lost 6 bases at V and 0 bases at J; junction bases unmatched: 5. CDR3 sequence reads: CASSDRAGSYEQYF. CDR3 nucleotide sequence: TGTGCCAGCAGCGACAGGGCGGGCTCCTACGAGCAGTACTTC.

In this sample, this clone turned up a few times. The V gene is TRBV4-3, the J gene TRBJ2-7; 7 positions agree with TRBD2. In germline, CDR1 is LGHNA, CDR2 YSLEER. The CDR3 spans 14 residues. V shed 0 bases and J 3 bases; nucleotides not matched to a gene: 2. CDR3 sequence: CASSQDRGDYEQYF. The CDR3 DNA reads as TGCGCCAGCAGCCAAGATCGGGGGGACTACGAGCAGTACTTC.